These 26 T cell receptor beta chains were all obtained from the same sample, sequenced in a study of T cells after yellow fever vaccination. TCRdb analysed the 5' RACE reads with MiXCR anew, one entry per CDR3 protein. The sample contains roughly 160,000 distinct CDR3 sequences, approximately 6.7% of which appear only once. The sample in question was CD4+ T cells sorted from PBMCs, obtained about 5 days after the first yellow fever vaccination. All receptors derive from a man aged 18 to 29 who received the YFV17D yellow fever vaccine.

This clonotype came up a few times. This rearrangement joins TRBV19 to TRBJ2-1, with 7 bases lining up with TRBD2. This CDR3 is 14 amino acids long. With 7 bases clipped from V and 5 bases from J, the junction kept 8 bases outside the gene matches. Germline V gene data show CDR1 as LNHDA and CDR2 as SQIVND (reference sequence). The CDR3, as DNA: TGTGCCAGTAAGGGGCTAGCGGACCACAATGAGCAGTTCTTC. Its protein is CASKGLADHNEQFF.

In DNA form, the CDR3 reads TGTGCCAGCAGCCTTGGACAGTCCGAAAACATTCAGTACTTC. Protein: CASSLGQSENIQYF. V gene TRBV12-3 or TRBV12-4 combines with J gene TRBJ2-4, with a weak D call TRBD1 (6 bases). Trimming removed 6 bases at V and 5 bases at J, with 14 bases between. This CDR3 is 14 amino acids long.

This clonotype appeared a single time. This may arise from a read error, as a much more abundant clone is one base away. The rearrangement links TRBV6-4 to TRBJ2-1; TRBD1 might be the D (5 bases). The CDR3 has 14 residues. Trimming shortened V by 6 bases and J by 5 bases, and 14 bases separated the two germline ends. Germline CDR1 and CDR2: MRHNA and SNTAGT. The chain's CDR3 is CASSGRTYDNEQFF. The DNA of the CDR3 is TGTGCCAGCAGCGGACGGACATACGACAATGAGCAGTTCTTC.

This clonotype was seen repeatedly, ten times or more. CDR3 DNA: TGTGCCAGCAGCTTACTCACAGGGGAGGATGAAAAACTGTTTTTT. It yields the protein CASSLLTGEDEKLFF. The V and J genes are TRBV7-3 and TRBJ1-4; 7 bases agree with TRBD1. V was clipped by 2 bases and J by 6 bases; unmatched bases: 6. CDR1 SGHTA and CDR2 FQGTGA come from the germline V gene. The CDR3 runs to 15 residues.

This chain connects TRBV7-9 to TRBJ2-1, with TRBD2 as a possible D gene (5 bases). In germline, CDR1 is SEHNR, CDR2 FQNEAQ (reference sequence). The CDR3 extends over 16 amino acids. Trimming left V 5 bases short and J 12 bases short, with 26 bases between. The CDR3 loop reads CASSPRGSAEARGQFF. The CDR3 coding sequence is TGTGCCAGCAGCCCTAGAGGGAGTGCAGAGGCCCGTGGGCAGTTCTTC.

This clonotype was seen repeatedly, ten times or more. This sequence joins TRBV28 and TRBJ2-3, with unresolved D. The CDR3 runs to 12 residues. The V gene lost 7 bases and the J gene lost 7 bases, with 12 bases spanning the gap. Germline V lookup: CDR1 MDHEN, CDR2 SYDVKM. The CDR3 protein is CASNDPRHTQYF. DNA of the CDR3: TGTGCCAGCAATGACCCCCGACATACGCAGTATTTT.

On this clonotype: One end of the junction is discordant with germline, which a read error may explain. This CDR3 is CASARGLVYVYTF. The CDR3 nucleotides read TGTGCCAGTGCCAGGGGTCTTGTCTATGTCTACACCTTC. The J gene is TRBJ1-2, the V gene TRBV12-3 or TRBV12-4; D is perhaps TRBD1 (6 bases). This CDR3 has 13 residues.

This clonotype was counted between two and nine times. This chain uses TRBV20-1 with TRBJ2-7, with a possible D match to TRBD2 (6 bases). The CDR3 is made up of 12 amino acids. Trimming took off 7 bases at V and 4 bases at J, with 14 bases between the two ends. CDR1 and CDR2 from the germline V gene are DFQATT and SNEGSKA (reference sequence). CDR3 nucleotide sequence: TGCAGTGGCGGGGCTCCCCCGTACGAGCAGTACTTC. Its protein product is CSGGAPPYEQYF.

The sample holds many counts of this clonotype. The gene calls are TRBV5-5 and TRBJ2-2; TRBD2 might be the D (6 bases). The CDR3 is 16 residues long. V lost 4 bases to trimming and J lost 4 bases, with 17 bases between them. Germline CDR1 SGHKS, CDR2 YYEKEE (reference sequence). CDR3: CASSRSRTGATGELFF. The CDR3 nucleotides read TGTGCCAGCAGCAGAAGTAGGACGGGAGCCACCGGGGAGCTGTTTTTT.

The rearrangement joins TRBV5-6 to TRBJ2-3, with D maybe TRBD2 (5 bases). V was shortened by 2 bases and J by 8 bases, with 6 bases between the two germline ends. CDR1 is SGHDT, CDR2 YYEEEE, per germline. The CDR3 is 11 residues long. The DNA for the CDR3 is TGTGCCAGCAGCTTCCGGGGTACGCAGTATTTT. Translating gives CASSFRGTQYF. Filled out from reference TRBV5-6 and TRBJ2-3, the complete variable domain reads DAGVTQSPTHLIKTRGQQVTLRCSPKSGHDTVSWYQQALGQGPQFIFQYYEEEERQRGNFPDRFSGHQFPNYSSELNVNALLLGDSALYLCASSFRGTQYFGPGTRLTVL.

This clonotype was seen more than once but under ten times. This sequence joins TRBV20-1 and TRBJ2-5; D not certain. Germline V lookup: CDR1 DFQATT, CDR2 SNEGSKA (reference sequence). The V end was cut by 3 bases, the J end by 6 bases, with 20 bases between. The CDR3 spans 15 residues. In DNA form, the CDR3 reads TGCAGTGCTAGTGCATCGAACGGAGCCTTCCAGACCCAGTACTTC. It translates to CSASASNGAFQTQYF.

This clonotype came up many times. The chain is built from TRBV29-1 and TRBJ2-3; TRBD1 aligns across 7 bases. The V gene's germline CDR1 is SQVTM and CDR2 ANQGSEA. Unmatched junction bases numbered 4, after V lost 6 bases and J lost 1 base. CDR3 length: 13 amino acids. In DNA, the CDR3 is TGCAGCGTGGGGACAGACGGCACAGATACGCAGTATTTT. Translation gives CSVGTDGTDTQYF.

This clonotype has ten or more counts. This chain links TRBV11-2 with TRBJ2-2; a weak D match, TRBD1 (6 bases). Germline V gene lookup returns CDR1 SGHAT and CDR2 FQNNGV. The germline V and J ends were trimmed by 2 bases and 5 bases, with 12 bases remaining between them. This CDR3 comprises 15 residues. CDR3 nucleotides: TGTGCCAGCAGCTTAATTGGGGGCGTTACCGGGGAGCTGTTTTTT. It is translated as CASSLIGGVTGELFF. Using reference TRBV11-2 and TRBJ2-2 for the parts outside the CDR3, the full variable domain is EAGVAQSPRYKIIEKRQSVAFWCNPISGHATLYWYQQILGQGPKLLIQFQNNGVVDDSQLPKDRFSAERLKGVDSTLKIQPAKLEDSAVYLCASSLIGGVTGELFFGEGSRLTVL.

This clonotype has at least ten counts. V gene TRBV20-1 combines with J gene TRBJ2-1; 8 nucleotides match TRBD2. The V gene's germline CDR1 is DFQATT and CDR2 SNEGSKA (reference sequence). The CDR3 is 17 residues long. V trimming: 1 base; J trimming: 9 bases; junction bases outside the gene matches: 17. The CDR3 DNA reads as TGCAGTGCTAGAGCAGTAGCGGGGACGCCCGCAATGGGTGAGCAGTTCTTC. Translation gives CSARAVAGTPAMGEQFF.

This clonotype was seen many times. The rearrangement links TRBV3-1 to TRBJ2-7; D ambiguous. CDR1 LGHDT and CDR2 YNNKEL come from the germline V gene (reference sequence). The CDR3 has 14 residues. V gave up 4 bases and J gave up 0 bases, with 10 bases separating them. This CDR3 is CASSPSYSSYEQYF. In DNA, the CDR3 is TGTGCCAGCAGCCCTTCCTATAGCTCCTACGAGCAGTACTTC.

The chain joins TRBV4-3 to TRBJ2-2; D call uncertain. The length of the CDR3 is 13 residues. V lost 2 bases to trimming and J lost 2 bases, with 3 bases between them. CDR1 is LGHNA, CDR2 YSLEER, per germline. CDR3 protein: CASSQLNTGELFF. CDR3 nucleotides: TGCGCCAGCAGCCAATTAAACACCGGGGAGCTGTTTTTT.

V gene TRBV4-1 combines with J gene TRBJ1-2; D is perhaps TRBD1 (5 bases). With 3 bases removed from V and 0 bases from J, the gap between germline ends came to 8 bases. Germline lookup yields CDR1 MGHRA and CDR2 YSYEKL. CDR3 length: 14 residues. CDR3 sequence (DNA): TGCGCCAGCAGCCAGGGACCCGCTAACTATGGCTACACCTTC. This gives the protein CASSQGPANYGYTF.

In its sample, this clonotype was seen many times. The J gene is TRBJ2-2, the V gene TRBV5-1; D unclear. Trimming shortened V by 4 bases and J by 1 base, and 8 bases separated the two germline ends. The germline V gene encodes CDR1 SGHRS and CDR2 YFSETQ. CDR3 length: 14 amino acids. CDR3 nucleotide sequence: TGCGCCAGCAGCGTTGTTCAGAACACCGGGGAGCTGTTTTTT. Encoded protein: CASSVVQNTGELFF.

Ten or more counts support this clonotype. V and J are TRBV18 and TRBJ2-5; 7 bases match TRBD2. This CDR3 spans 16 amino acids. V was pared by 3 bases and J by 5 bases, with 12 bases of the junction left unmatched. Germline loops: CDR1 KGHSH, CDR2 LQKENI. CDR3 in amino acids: CASSPTPAGVQETQYF. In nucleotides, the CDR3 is TGTGCCAGCTCACCGACCCCGGCGGGGGTGCAGGAGACCCAGTACTTC.

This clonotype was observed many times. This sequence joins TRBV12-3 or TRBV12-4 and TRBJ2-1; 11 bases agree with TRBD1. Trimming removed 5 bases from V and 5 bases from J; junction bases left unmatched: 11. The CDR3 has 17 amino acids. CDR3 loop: CASSRTGTGGMHNEQFF. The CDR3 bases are TGTGCCAGCAGTAGGACTGGGACAGGGGGAATGCACAATGAGCAGTTCTTC.

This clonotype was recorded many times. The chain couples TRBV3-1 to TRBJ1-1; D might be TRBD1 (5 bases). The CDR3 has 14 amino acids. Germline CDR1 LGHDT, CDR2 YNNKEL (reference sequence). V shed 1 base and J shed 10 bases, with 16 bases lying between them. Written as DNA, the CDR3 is TGTGCCAGCAGCCAAGGTGTCTGGGGTCAGGGAGCTTTCTTT. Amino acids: CASSQGVWGQGAFF.

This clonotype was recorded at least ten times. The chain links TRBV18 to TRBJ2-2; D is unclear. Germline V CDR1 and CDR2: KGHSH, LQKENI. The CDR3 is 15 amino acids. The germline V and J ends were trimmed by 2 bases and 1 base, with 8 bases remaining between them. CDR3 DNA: TGTGCCAGCTCACCAGGGATAATGAACACCGGGGAGCTGTTTTTT. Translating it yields CASSPGIMNTGELFF.

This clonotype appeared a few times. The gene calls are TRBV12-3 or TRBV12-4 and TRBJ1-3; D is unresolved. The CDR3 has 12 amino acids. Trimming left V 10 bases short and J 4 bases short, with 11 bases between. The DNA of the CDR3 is TGTGCCACGAGATTCGTCGGAAACACCATATATTTT. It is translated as CATRFVGNTIYF.

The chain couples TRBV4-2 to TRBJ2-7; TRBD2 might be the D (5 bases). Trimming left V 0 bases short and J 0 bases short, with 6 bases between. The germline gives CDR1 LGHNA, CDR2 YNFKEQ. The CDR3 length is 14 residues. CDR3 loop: CASSQERASYEQYF. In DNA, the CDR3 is TGTGCCAGCAGCCAAGAGAGGGCCTCCTACGAGCAGTACTTC.

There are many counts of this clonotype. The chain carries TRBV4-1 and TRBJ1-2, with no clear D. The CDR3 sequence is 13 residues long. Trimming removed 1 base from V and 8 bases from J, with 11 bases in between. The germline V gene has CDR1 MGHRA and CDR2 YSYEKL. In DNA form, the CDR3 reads TGCGCCAGCAGCCAAGGTGGGCGGCCGGGCTACACCTTC. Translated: CASSQGGRPGYTF.

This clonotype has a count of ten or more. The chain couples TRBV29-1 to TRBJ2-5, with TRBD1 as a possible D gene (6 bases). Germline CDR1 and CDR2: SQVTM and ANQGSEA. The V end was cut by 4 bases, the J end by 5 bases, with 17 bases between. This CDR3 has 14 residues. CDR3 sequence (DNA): TGCAGCGTTGGAAAGGAAGGGGGTTCGGAGACCCAGTACTTC. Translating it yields CSVGKEGGSETQYF.